The 10 T cell receptor beta chains below come from one sample, sequenced in a study of blood T cell repertoires in COVID-19. TCRdb's copy holds only in-frame clones and misses some; the assay was immunoSEQ multiplex PCR. This table has about 120,000 clones, just over 90% appearing once. The specimen was peripheral blood. The source is a human donor with active COVID-19. The donor label of this sample is uncertain.

The chain recombines TRBV18 with TRBJ1-2; D remains ambiguous. The germline gives CDR1 KGHSH, CDR2 LQKENI. V was shortened by 0 bases and J by 8 bases, with 19 bases between the two germline ends. The CDR3 runs 16 residues. The chain's CDR3 is CASSPPAVSSPGGYTF. The CDR3 coding sequence is TGTGCCAGCTCACCACCGGCGGTGTCTTCGCCGGGAGGCTACACCTTC.

The chain carries TRBV4-3 and TRBJ2-7, with TRBD2 matching over 12 bases. V lost 3 bases to trimming and J lost 6 bases; unmatched junction nucleotides: 6. This CDR3 has 15 amino acids. The germline V gene encodes CDR1 LGHNA and CDR2 YSLEER. Here the CDR3 reads CASSHLAGGPVEQYF. The CDR3 DNA sequence: TGCGCCAGCAGCCACCTAGCGGGGGGGCCTGTCGAGCAGTACTTC.

This clone has a single count. The rearrangement links TRBV7-2 to TRBJ2-3; D unresolved. The CDR3 consists of 14 residues. V lost 4 bases to trimming and J lost 3 bases, with 11 bases between them. Germline V gives CDR1 SGHTA, CDR2 FQGNSA. The CDR3 DNA follows: TGTGCCAGCAGCTCTAGTACCGGAACAGATACGCAGTATTTT. Residues: CASSSSTGTDTQYF.

The J gene is TRBJ2-7, the V gene TRBV6-2 or TRBV6-3; 9 positions agree with TRBD1. Germline CDR1 is MNHEY and CDR2 is SVGEGT. V lost 2 bases and J lost 3; bases outside the gene matches: 11. The CDR3 runs to 17 residues. For the CDR3, the DNA is TGTGCCAGCAGTTACCCCGAAATAGACAGGGGGATCTACGAGCAGTACTTC. The encoded protein is CASSYPEIDRGIYEQYF.

The rearrangement joins TRBV4-1 to TRBJ2-1; 7 bases are shared with TRBD2. Trimming cost V 3 bases and J 2 bases; bases outside gene matches: 10. CDR1 is MGHRA, CDR2 YSYEKL, per germline. The CDR3 runs to 17 residues. CDR3 protein: CASSHLIAGLTYNEQFF. The CDR3 DNA follows: TGCGCCAGCAGCCATCTGATAGCGGGCCTGACCTACAATGAGCAGTTCTTC.

This clone was seen just once. The genes are TRBV29-1 and TRBJ2-5; the match to TRBD1 covers 10 bases. J lost 4 bases, V lost 8 bases, and 4 bases had no gene match. There are 12 residues in the CDR3. CDR1 and CDR2 from the germline V gene are SQVTM and ANQGSEA. DNA for the CDR3: TGCAGCATCAGGACAGGGGGAGAGACCCAGTACTTC. It specifies CSIRTGGETQYF.

The chain combines TRBV10-3 with TRBJ2-2; D gene ambiguous. This CDR3 contains 15 residues. V dropped 1 base and J dropped 5 bases, with 11 bases sitting between them. In germline, CDR1 is ENHRY, CDR2 SYGVKD. CDR3 sequence: CAISEWPAVTGELFF. The CDR3 DNA sequence: TGTGCCATCAGTGAGTGGCCGGCGGTAACCGGGGAGCTGTTTTTT.

This clone was observed once. The chain recombines TRBV24-1 with TRBJ1-3; D is ambiguous. CDR3 length: 14 amino acids. Per germline, CDR1 KGHDR and CDR2 SFDVKD. The V end lost 5 bases, the J end lost 0 bases, and 7 bases lay between the germline ends. CDR3 DNA sequence: TGTGCCACCAGTGGGGGAGACTCTGGAAACACCATATATTTT. It specifies CATSGGDSGNTIYF.

This clone appeared once. The chain links TRBV5-1 to TRBJ2-7, with TRBD2 identical over 8 bases. With V trimmed by 1 base and J by 3 bases, 15 bases remained unmatched. The germline CDR1 and CDR2 sequences are SGHRS and YFSETQ. The CDR3 runs 18 residues. CDR3: CASSLSTSGGAQSYEQYF. CDR3 coding DNA: TGCGCCAGCAGCTTGTCGACCAGCGGGGGCGCTCAGAGCTACGAGCAGTACTTC.

The chain uses TRBV5-1 and TRBJ2-3, with 7 bases matching TRBD1. Trimming removed 0 bases from V and 1 base from J; junction bases left unmatched: 5. The CDR3 runs to 16 residues. CDR1 SGHRS and CDR2 YFSETQ come from the germline V gene. DNA for the CDR3: TGCGCCAGCAGCTTGGCGGGGACAGAGGGCACAGATACGCAGTATTTT. This translates into CASSLAGTEGTDTQYF.